The clone carrying this TCR beta chain was seen more than once but under ten times. This CDR3 region has 13 residues. Trimming took off 3 bases at V and 6 bases at J, with 8 bases between the two ends. Looked up from germline, CDR1 is SNHLY and CDR2 is FYNNEI. The data originate from a study of blood T cell repertoires in COVID-19. TCRdb keeps only in-frame clones here, not all; method: immunoSEQ multiplex PCR. The sample lists 170,000 or so clones, roughly four fifths seen once, with 6.5% to 8.5% in the top ten. This sequence joins TRBV2 and TRBJ2-2; possible D gene TRBD2, 5 bases. The receptor was derived from a woman in her seventies with COVID-19, enrolled during active disease. Sequences were obtained from peripheral blood. For the CDR3, the DNA is TGTGCCAGCAGTGATATGAGGGCCGGGGAGCTGTTTTTT. The encoded protein is CASSDMRAGELFF.